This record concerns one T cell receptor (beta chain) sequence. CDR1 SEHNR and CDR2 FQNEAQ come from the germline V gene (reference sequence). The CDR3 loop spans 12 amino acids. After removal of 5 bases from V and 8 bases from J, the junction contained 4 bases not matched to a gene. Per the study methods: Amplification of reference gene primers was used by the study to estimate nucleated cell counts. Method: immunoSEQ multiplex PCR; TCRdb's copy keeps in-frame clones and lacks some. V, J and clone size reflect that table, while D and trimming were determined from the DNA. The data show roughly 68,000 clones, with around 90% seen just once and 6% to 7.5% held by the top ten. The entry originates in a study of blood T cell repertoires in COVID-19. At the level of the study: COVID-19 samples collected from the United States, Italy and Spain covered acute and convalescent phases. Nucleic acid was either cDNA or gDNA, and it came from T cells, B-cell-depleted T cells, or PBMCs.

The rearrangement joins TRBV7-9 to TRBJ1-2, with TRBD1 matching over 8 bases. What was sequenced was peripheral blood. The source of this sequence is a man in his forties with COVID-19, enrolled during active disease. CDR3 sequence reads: CASSAGQGGYTF. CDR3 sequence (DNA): TGTGCCAGCAGCGCCGGACAGGGCGGCTACACCTTC. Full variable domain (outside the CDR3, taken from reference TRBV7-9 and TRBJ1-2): DTGVSQNPRHKITKRGQNVTFRCDPISEHNRLYWYRQTLGQGPEFLTYFQNEAQLEKSRLLSDRFSAERPKGSFSTLEIQRTEQGDSAMYLCASSAGQGGYTFGSGTRLTVV.